Listed here are 28 T cell receptor beta chains from one sample, sequenced in a study of shared clonotypes between healthy human individuals. TCRdb's copy holds only in-frame clones and misses some; the assay was immunoSEQ multiplex PCR. The profile shows fewer than 1.4 million clones, approximately 80% of them singletons. The specimen was memory CD4+ T cells from PBMCs. The subset denotes: CD45RA-negative fraction. These receptors all stem from a man aged 18 to 29 in good health. Some clones in this sample may be carry-over from other donors' samples.

This clone was recorded a few times. This chain links TRBV5-1 with TRBJ2-1, with TRBD2 matching over 7 bases. Germline CDR1 SGHRS, CDR2 YFSETQ. The V segment lost 6 bases and the J segment 9 bases; nucleotides outside the gene matches: 15. The CDR3 length is 15 residues. The CDR3 DNA is TGCGCCAGCAATACCGAGACTAGCAGGCAGGGTGAGCAGTTCTTC. Translating gives CASNTETSRQGEQFF.

This clone showed up just a few times. This same CDR3 is encoded by further DNA sequences in the sample. The V call is TRBV6-1, the J call TRBJ2-5; 10 bases match TRBD2. In germline, CDR1 is MNHNS, CDR2 SASEGT. There are 14 residues in the CDR3. After removal of 6 bases from V and 4 bases from J, the junction contained 5 bases not matched to a gene. The CDR3: CASRLAGGRETQYF. In DNA, the CDR3 is TGTGCCAGCAGGTTAGCGGGAGGAAGAGAGACCCAGTACTTC.

The chain uses TRBV4-2 and TRBJ2-1, with 8 bases aligning to TRBD2. V trimming: 0 bases; J trimming: 1 base; junction bases outside the gene matches: 2. The CDR3 extends over 16 amino acids. Germline V gene lookup returns CDR1 LGHNA and CDR2 YNFKEQ. The CDR3 region is CASSQEVAGSYNEQFF. The CDR3, as DNA: TGTGCCAGCAGCCAAGAAGTAGCGGGATCCTACAATGAGCAGTTCTTC.

V and J are TRBV5-4 and TRBJ2-1; possibly TRBD1 for D (6 bases). V was clipped by 4 bases and J by 8 bases, with 16 bases between them. The CDR3 is 14 amino acids. The V gene's germline CDR1 is SGHNT and CDR2 YYREEE (reference sequence). The chain's CDR3 is CASSADRFDDEQFF. In DNA, the CDR3 is TGTGCCAGCAGCGCGGACAGATTTGACGATGAGCAGTTCTTC.

The chain links TRBV30 to TRBJ2-7; possibly TRBD2 for D (5 bases). The CDR3 is made up of 14 amino acids. Per the germline V gene, CDR1 is GTSNPN and CDR2 is SVGIG (reference sequence). V lost 0 bases and J lost 5, with 14 bases in between. CDR3 amino acids: CAWSVSGLRNEQYF. The CDR3 DNA follows: TGTGCCTGGAGTGTATCAGGACTGCGTAACGAGCAGTACTTC. The full variable domain, rest sourced from reference TRBV30 and TRBJ2-7, is SQTIHQWPATLVQPVGSPLSLECTVEGTSNPNLYWYRQAAGRGLQLLFYSVGIGQISSEVPQNLSASRPQDRQFILSSKKLLLSDSGFYLCAWSVSGLRNEQYFGPGTRLTVT.

This clone turned up a few times. The chain recombines TRBV28 with TRBJ2-1; perhaps TRBD1 as D (6 bases). CDR3 length: 16 residues. Trimming pared 4 bases from V and 5 bases from J, leaving 18 bases between. Germline V lookup: CDR1 MDHEN, CDR2 SYDVKM. DNA of the CDR3: TGTGCCAGCAGTTCAACTTCTGGGGGCTTAGACAATGAGCAGTTCTTC. It translates to CASSSTSGGLDNEQFF.

This chain links TRBV9 with TRBJ1-2; tentative D call: TRBD1 (5 bases). This CDR3 spans 15 amino acids. Trimming left V 3 bases short and J 5 bases short, with 17 bases between. Germline V gene data show CDR1 as SGDLS and CDR2 as YYNGEE. CDR3 DNA sequence: TGTGCCAGCAGCGCGAAAGGGGCGGGTTTATATGGCTACACCTTC. The encoded protein is CASSAKGAGLYGYTF.

The chain links TRBV9 to TRBJ2-6, with D hard to call. The germline gives CDR1 SGDLS, CDR2 YYNGEE. The CDR3 totals 14 residues. The V end was cut by 4 bases, the J end by 0 bases, with 5 bases between. The CDR3 reads CASSFYSGANVLTF. CDR3 DNA: TGTGCCAGCAGCTTCTACTCTGGGGCCAACGTCCTGACTTTC.

The chain combines TRBV28 with TRBJ1-4; D gene ambiguous. The germline CDR1 and CDR2 sequences are MDHEN and SYDVKM. This CDR3 has 9 amino acids. V gave up 5 bases and J gave up 13 bases, with 5 bases separating them. DNA for the CDR3: TGTGCCAGCAGTCAAAGACTGTTTTTT. Translation: CASSQRLFF. Combining the CDR3 with reference TRBV28 and TRBJ1-4 gives the whole variable domain DVKVTQSSRYLVKRTGEKVFLECVQDMDHENMFWYRQDPGLGLRLIYFSYDVKMKEKGDIPEGYSVSREKKERFSLILESASTNQTSMYLCASSQRLFFGSGTQLSVL.

Only one count was recorded for this clone. This chain connects TRBV7-3 to TRBJ2-5; the match to TRBD1 covers 7 bases. Trimming removed 9 bases from V and 5 bases from J; junction bases left unmatched: 9. The CDR3 covers 13 residues. Germline V gene sequence: CDR1 SGHTA, CDR2 FQGTGA. The CDR3 loop is CASADRVGETQYF. The CDR3 DNA sequence: TGTGCCAGTGCAGACAGGGTCGGCGAGACCCAGTACTTC.

V gene TRBV7-8 combines with J gene TRBJ1-5; D is undetermined. The CDR3 sequence is 14 residues long. The V end lost 1 base, the J end lost 7 bases, and 11 bases lay between the germline ends. Germline CDR1 is SGHVS and CDR2 is FQNEAQ. CDR3 amino acids: CASSLGGPWQPQHF. The CDR3, as DNA: TGTGCCAGCAGCTTAGGGGGTCCCTGGCAGCCCCAGCATTTT.

V is TRBV6-4 and J is TRBJ1-2; 11 nucleotides line up with TRBD1. This CDR3 contains 18 residues. V trimming: 6 bases; J trimming: 4 bases; junction bases outside the gene matches: 16. Germline CDR1 is MRHNA and CDR2 is SNTAGT. The CDR3 sequence: CASSKAKGGQGESYGYTF. DNA of the CDR3: TGTGCCAGCAGCAAGGCCAAAGGGGGACAGGGGGAAAGCTATGGCTACACCTTC.

A word on this clone: This may arise from a read error, as a much more abundant clone is one base away. The same CDR3 also results from other DNA sequences found in this sample. This sequence joins TRBV19 and TRBJ2-1; D ambiguous. Germline CDR1 is LNHDA and CDR2 is SQIVND (reference sequence). The CDR3 contains 14 residues. Trimming left V 3 bases short and J 4 bases short, with 10 bases between. The CDR3 is CASSIGLLYNEQFF. CDR3 bases: TGTGCCAGTAGTATTGGTCTACTGTACAATGAGCAGTTCTTC.

This clone was detected only once. The chain recombines TRBV7-9 with TRBJ2-2; 10 nucleotides agree with TRBD2. V was clipped by 1 base and J by 5 bases; unmatched bases: 13. Germline V gene data show CDR1 as SEHNR and CDR2 as FQNEAQ (reference sequence). This CDR3 region has 19 residues. The CDR3 DNA is TGTGCCAGCAGCTTAGGTTCTGCTAGCGGGAGATTGAGGACCGGGGAGCTGTTTTTT. This translates into CASSLGSASGRLRTGELFF.

This chain joins TRBV27 and TRBJ2-7, with TRBD1 as a possible D gene (6 bases). CDR3 length: 12 residues. The V end lost 4 bases, the J end lost 7 bases, and 11 bases lay between the germline ends. CDR1 and CDR2 from the germline V gene are MNHEY and SMNVEV (reference sequence). Here the CDR3 DNA reads TGTGCCAGCAGTTCCAGGGGAAAGGAGCAGTACTTC. Protein: CASSSRGKEQYF.

The chain carries TRBV7-3 and TRBJ2-1; no reliable D call. V lost 5 bases to trimming and J lost 8 bases, with 19 bases between them. This CDR3 region has 15 residues. Germline V lookup: CDR1 SGHTA, CDR2 FQGTGA. CDR3: CASSPGLWVRDEQFF. The CDR3 DNA follows: TGTGCCAGCAGCCCCGGCTTGTGGGTTCGGGATGAGCAGTTCTTC.

The rearrangement uses TRBV19 and TRBJ1-2; no definite D call. Trimming took off 3 bases at V and 4 bases at J, with 12 bases between the two ends. This CDR3 comprises 14 residues. Germline V CDR1 and CDR2: LNHDA, SQIVND (reference sequence). CDR3: CASSIGSAVYGYTF. The CDR3 DNA sequence: TGTGCCAGTAGTATCGGGTCAGCTGTCTATGGCTACACCTTC. Combining the CDR3 with reference TRBV19 and TRBJ1-2 gives the whole variable domain DGGITQSPKYLFRKEGQNVTLSCEQNLNHDAMYWYRQDPGQGLRLIYYSQIVNDFQKGDIAEGYSVSREKKESFPLTVTSAQKNPTAFYLCASSIGSAVYGYTFGSGTRLTVV.

The chain combines TRBV11-3 with TRBJ2-2; 7 bases are a match to TRBD2. This CDR3 has 13 amino acids. After removal of 5 bases from V and 6 bases from J, the junction contained 3 bases not matched to a gene. Germline lookup yields CDR1 SGHNT and CDR2 YENEEA. CDR3 sequence: CASSMGGAGELFF. The CDR3 coding sequence is TGTGCCAGCAGCATGGGAGGGGCCGGGGAGCTGTTTTTT.

A single count supports this clone. The V call is TRBV18, the J call TRBJ2-2; D not certain. The germline V gene encodes CDR1 KGHSH and CDR2 LQKENI. Trimming removed 3 bases at V and 3 bases at J, with 11 bases between. The CDR3 totals 15 residues. CDR3 nucleotides: TGTGCCAGCTCACCCTCAGATATGGACACCGGGGAGCTGTTTTTT. Residues: CASSPSDMDTGELFF.

This chain joins TRBV11-2 and TRBJ2-3; maybe TRBD2 (6 bases). The V gene lost 3 bases and the J gene lost 1 base, with 14 bases spanning the gap. The CDR3 loop spans 16 amino acids. Germline CDR1 SGHAT, CDR2 FQNNGV. CDR3 sequence: CASSLEEGSGTDTQYF. In nucleotides, the CDR3 is TGTGCCAGCAGCTTGGAGGAGGGATCGGGCACAGATACGCAGTATTTT.

This clone appeared a single time. The chain is built from TRBV6-1 and TRBJ2-1, with D possibly being TRBD1 (7 bases). CDR3 length: 17 residues. Between the trimmed V and J ends, which lost 3 bases and 7 bases, there was a span of 22 bases. Germline V gene lookup returns CDR1 MNHNS and CDR2 SASEGT. CDR3 region: CASSDRVAGSRGNEQFF. DNA for the CDR3: TGTGCCAGCAGTGACCGGGTTGCCGGGAGCAGGGGGAATGAGCAGTTCTTC.

The J gene is TRBJ2-5, the V gene TRBV2, with D possibly being TRBD1 (5 bases). This CDR3 region has 13 residues. V was pared by 6 bases and J by 2 bases, with 10 bases between. Germline-derived CDR1 and CDR2 are SNHLY and FYNNEI. The CDR3 coding sequence is TGTGCCAGCAGAAGACAGATACAAGAGACCCAGTACTTC. Translated: CASRRQIQETQYF.

The chain is built from TRBV10-3 and TRBJ2-7; either TRBD1 or TRBD2 may fit D (5 bases each). V lost 6 bases, J lost 0 bases, and 6 bases lay in between. The CDR3 consists of 12 residues. Per germline, CDR1 ENHRY and CDR2 SYGVKD. CDR3 amino acids: CAISGTSYEQYF. CDR3 DNA: TGTGCCATCAGCGGGACCTCCTACGAGCAGTACTTC.

This clone was recorded a few times. The V call is TRBV4-3, the J call TRBJ1-1; weak D call: TRBD1 (5 bases). V gave up 0 bases and J gave up 1 base, with 15 bases separating them. CDR3 length equals 17 residues. CDR1 and CDR2 from the germline V gene are LGHNA and YSLEER. The CDR3 loop reads CASSQDPGVRANTEAFF. CDR3 DNA: TGCGCCAGCAGCCAAGATCCGGGGGTCCGAGCGAACACTGAAGCTTTCTTT.

The genes are TRBV10-2 and TRBJ2-3; 10 bases line up with TRBD2. Germline V CDR1 and CDR2: WSHSY, SAAADI. Trimming cost V 0 bases and J 7 bases; bases outside gene matches: 10. The CDR3 contains 17 residues. The CDR3 DNA is TGCGCCAGCAGTGAGTCGAGGGCTAGCGGGGGCAGGAATACGCAGTATTTT. This sequence encodes CASSESRASGGRNTQYF.

The CDR3: CASSSGTIGELFF. CDR3 DNA sequence: TGCGCCAGCAGCTCAGGGACAATCGGGGAGCTGTTTTTT. The chain carries TRBV5-1 and TRBJ2-2, with D perhaps matching TRBD1 (6 bases). V lost 3 bases to trimming and J lost 7 bases, with 10 bases between them. The CDR3 is 13 residues long. Per germline, CDR1 SGHRS and CDR2 YFSETQ. Based on the CDR3 plus reference TRBV5-1 and TRBJ2-2, the full variable domain is KAGVTQTPRYLIKTRGQQVTLSCSPISGHRSVSWYQQTPGQGLQFLFEYFSETQRNKGNFPGRFSGRQFSNSRSEMNVSTLELGDSALYLCASSSGTIGELFFGEGSRLTVL.

The rearrangement joins TRBV11-3 to TRBJ2-7, with TRBD2 as a possible D gene (6 bases). Trimming removed 5 bases from V and 1 base from J, with 15 bases in between. CDR3 length: 15 residues. Germline V gives CDR1 SGHNT, CDR2 YENEEA. CDR3 protein: CASSPRGEVSYEQYF. CDR3 DNA sequence: TGTGCCAGCAGCCCGCGAGGGGAGGTGTCCTACGAGCAGTACTTC.

This chain connects TRBV28 to TRBJ2-1, with D perhaps TRBD1 or TRBD2 (5 bases each). CDR1 MDHEN and CDR2 SYDVKM come from the germline V gene. Trimming took off 3 bases at V and 10 bases at J, with 16 bases between the two ends. The CDR3 is made up of 14 amino acids. The CDR3 here is CASSLGRDAREQFF. In nucleotides, the CDR3 is TGTGCCAGCAGTTTGGGAAGGGACGCGCGGGAGCAGTTCTTC. The full variable domain, with the rest looked up from reference TRBV28 and TRBJ2-1, is DVKVTQSSRYLVKRTGEKVFLECVQDMDHENMFWYRQDPGLGLRLIYFSYDVKMKEKGDIPEGYSVSREKKERFSLILESASTNQTSMYLCASSLGRDAREQFFGPGTRLTVL.